Listed below are T cell receptor beta chains from one sample, sequenced in a study of cytomegalovirus exposure and HLA in healthy donors. Generated by immunoSEQ multiplex PCR, the TCRdb table keeps only in-frame clones and is missing some. The sample lists around 190,000 clones; 70% to 85% were seen once. The material sequenced was PBMCs. The receptors come from a woman aged 40 to 49 in good health and CMV-seronegative. The conserved cysteine and the conserved F or W are not part of the CDR3 here. A D gene is named only where the DNA matches it firmly.

D,V,J,CDR3
TRBD2,TRBV7-2,TRBJ2-5,ASSPSGIQETQY
TRBD1,TRBV7-7,TRBJ2-6,ASSPGTGGFVGSGANVLT
.,TRBV11-1,TRBJ2-2,ASSLIGANTGELF
TRBD2,TRBV6-1,TRBJ2-3,ASSEGRGLWSDTQY
TRBD2,TRBV7-8,TRBJ2-5,ASSPGGVETQY
.,TRBV7-2,TRBJ1-2,ASRQGSGGYT
.,TRBV10-3,TRBJ2-2,AISDRGANTGELF
.,TRBV6-8,TRBJ1-6,ASRLKWGGSYNSPLH
.,TRBV6-1,TRBJ1-5,ASSNGGGSNQPQH
TRBD1,TRBV27,TRBJ1-4,ASRPGTGNEKLF
.,TRBV5-6,TRBJ1-1,ASSLALWGSEAF
.,TRBV9,TRBJ1-2,ASSPRDDRLCGYT
TRBD1,TRBV5-1,TRBJ2-7,ASSIGTANYEQY
.,TRBV7-6,TRBJ2-7,ASSPRTAQPYEQY